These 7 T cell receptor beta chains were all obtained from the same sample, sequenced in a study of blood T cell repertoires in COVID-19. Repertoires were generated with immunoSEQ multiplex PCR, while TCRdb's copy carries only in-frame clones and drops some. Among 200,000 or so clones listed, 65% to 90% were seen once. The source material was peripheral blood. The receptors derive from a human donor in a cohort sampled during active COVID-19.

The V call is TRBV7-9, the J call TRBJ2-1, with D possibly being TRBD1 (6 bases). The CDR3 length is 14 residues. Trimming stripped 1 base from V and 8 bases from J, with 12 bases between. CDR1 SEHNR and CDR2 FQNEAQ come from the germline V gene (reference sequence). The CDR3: CASSLVGGWHEQFF. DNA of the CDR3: TGTGCCAGCAGCTTAGTAGGGGGATGGCATGAGCAGTTCTTC.

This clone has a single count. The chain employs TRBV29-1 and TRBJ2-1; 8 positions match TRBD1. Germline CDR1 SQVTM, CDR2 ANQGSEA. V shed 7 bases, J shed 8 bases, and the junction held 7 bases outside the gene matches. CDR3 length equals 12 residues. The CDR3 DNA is TGCAGCGGTGCTGGACAGGGACATGAGCAGTTCTTC. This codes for CSGAGQGHEQFF.

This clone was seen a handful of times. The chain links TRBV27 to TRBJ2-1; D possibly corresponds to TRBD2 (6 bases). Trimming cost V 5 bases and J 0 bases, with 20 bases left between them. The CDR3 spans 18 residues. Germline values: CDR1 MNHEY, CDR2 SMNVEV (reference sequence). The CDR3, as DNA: TGTGCCAGCAGTCACCCAGTGATTAGCGGAAGCTCCTACAATGAGCAGTTCTTC. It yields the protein CASSHPVISGSSYNEQFF.

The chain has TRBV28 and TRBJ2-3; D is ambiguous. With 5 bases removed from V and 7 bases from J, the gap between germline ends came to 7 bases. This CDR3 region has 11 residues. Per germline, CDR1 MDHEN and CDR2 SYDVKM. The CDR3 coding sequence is TGTGCCAGCAGTCTCTCTCATACGCAGTATTTT. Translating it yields CASSLSHTQYF.

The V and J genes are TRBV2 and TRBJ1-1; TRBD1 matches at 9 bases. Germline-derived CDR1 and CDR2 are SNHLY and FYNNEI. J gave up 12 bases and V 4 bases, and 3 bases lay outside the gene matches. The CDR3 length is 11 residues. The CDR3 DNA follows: TGTGCCAGCAGTGGGGACAGGGCGTCTTTCTTT. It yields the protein CASSGDRASFF.

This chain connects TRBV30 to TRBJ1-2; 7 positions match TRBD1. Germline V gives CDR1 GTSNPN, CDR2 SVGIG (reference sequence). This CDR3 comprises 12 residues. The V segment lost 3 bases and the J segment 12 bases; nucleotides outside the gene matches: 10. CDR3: CAWSGTDLIDTF. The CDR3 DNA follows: TGTGCCTGGAGCGGGACAGACCTAATAGACACCTTC. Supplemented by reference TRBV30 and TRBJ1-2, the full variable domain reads SQTIHQWPATLVQPVGSPLSLECTVEGTSNPNLYWYRQAAGRGLQLLFYSVGIGQISSEVPQNLSASRPQDRQFILSSKKLLLSDSGFYLCAWSGTDLIDTFGSGTRLTVV.

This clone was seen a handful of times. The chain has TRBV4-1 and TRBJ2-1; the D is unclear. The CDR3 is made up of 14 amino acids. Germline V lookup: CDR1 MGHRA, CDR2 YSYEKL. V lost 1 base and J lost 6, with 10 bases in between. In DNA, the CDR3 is TGCGCCAGCAGCCAAGTAGACTTACGCAATGAGCAGTTCTTC. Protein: CASSQVDLRNEQFF.